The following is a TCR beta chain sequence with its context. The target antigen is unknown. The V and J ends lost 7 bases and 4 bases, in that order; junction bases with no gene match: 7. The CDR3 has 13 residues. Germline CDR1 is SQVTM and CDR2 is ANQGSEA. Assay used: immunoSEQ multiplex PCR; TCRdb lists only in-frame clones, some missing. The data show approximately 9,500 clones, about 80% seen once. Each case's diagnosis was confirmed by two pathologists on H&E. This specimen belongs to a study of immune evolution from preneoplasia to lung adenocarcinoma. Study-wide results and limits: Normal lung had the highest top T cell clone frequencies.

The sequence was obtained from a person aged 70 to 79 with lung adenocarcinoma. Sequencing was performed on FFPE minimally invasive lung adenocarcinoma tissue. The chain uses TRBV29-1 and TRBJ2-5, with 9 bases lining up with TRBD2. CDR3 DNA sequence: TGCAGCGCTCCCCGAGCGGGGGGAGAGACCCAGTACTTC. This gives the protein CSAPRAGGETQYF.